What follows are 22 T cell receptor beta chains derived from one specimen sequenced in a study of shared clonotypes between healthy human individuals. Method: immunoSEQ multiplex PCR; TCRdb's copy keeps in-frame clones and lacks some. The sample comprises millions of clones, around 90% of which are singletons, and around 0.15% rests with the top ten. The material sequenced was naive CD4+ T cells sorted from blood. Subset described: CD45RA+ positively selected. The receptors stem from a man between 18 and 35 years old in good health.

V is TRBV21-1 and J is TRBJ2-1; TRBD2 was called by the table and not checked on the DNA. TRBV21-1 is noted as a pseudogene. The CDR3 contains 14 residues. CDR3 amino acids: CASSKAGRVNEQFF. In nucleotides, the CDR3 is TGTGCCAGCAGCAAAGCAGGCCGGGTAAATGAGCAGTTCTTC.

This chain joins TRBV28 and TRBJ1-6, with 7 bases matching TRBD1. The CDR3 totals 14 residues. Germline CDR1 reads MDHEN; CDR2 reads SYDVKM. Trimming cost V 6 bases and J 7 bases; bases outside gene matches: 6. Written as DNA, the CDR3 is TGTGCCAGCAGGGTAGGACAGGTCAATTCACCCCTCCACTTT. Amino acids: CASRVGQVNSPLHF.

The chain combines TRBV15 with TRBJ2-3; 8 bases fit TRBD2. The CDR3 totals 16 residues. With V trimmed by 1 base and J by 4 bases, 7 bases remained unmatched. Germline CDR1 reads LNHNV; CDR2 reads YYDKDF (reference sequence). CDR3 sequence: CATSRGNGGGPDTQYF. The DNA of the CDR3 is TGTGCCACCAGCAGAGGAAACGGGGGGGGCCCAGATACGCAGTATTTT. The full variable domain, its missing parts supplied by reference TRBV15 and TRBJ2-3, is DAMVIQNPRYQVTQFGKPVTLSCSQTLNHNVMYWYQQKSSQAPKLLFHYYDKDFNNEADTPDNFQSRRPNTSFCFLDIRSPGLGDTAMYLCATSRGNGGGPDTQYFGPGTRLTVL.

This chain connects TRBV18 to TRBJ2-6; 11 bases agree with TRBD1. The length of the CDR3 is 18 residues. Germline V gene sequence: CDR1 KGHSH, CDR2 LQKENI. V gave up 0 bases and J gave up 4 bases; unmatched junction bases: 5. CDR3 region: CASSPPGQGVRGANVLTF. The CDR3 DNA follows: TGTGCCAGCTCACCACCGGGACAGGGGGTAAGAGGGGCCAACGTCCTGACTTTC. Variable domain in full (rest from reference TRBV18 and TRBJ2-6): NAGVMQNPRHLVRRRGQEARLRCSPMKGHSHVYWYRQLPEEGLKFMVYLQKENIIDESGMPKERFSAEFPKEGPSILRIQQVVRGDSAAYFCASSPPGQGVRGANVLTFGAGSRLTVL.

The V gene is TRBV5-4, the J gene TRBJ2-6; 8 nucleotides match TRBD1. The CDR3 covers 17 residues. Germline-derived CDR1 and CDR2 are SGHNT and YYREEE (reference sequence). The V segment lost 4 bases and the J segment 0 bases; nucleotides outside the gene matches: 6. The CDR3 sequence: CASSTGTGSSGANVLTF. CDR3 in DNA: TGTGCCAGCAGCACCGGGACAGGAAGCTCTGGGGCCAACGTCCTGACTTTC.

This clone was observed a handful of times. The chain combines TRBV19 with TRBJ1-5; D perhaps matches TRBD1 (5 bases). Germline V gene sequence: CDR1 LNHDA, CDR2 SQIVND (reference sequence). The CDR3 spans 15 residues. V lost 7 bases and J 2 bases, leaving 15 bases between the germline ends. The CDR3 is CASTLLGVGNQPQHF. The CDR3 DNA follows: TGTGCCAGTACCCTCCTAGGGGTCGGCAATCAGCCCCAGCATTTT.

The rearrangement links TRBV7-2 to TRBJ2-2, with 9 bases matching TRBD2. Trimming took 6 bases from V and 4 from J; bases not matched to a gene: 9. CDR3 length: 16 residues. Germline V CDR1 and CDR2: SGHTA, FQGNSA. CDR3 loop: CASRKPGLATTGELFF. The CDR3 nucleotides are TGTGCCAGCAGGAAACCGGGACTAGCAACCACCGGGGAGCTGTTTTTT.

Only one count was recorded for this clone. The CDR3 nucleotides read TGTGCCAGCAGTCCATCGACTAGAGCGCAAGAGACCCAGTACTTC. Its translation is CASSPSTRAQETQYF. The gene calls are TRBV2 and TRBJ2-5, with D possibly TRBD2 on 6 matching bases. CDR3 size: 15 residues. The V gene's germline CDR1 is SNHLY and CDR2 FYNNEI. V was trimmed by 5 bases and J by 2 bases, leaving 15 bases between them.

The chain carries TRBV14 and TRBJ2-7, with D tentatively TRBD1 or TRBD2 (5 bases each). V was trimmed by 5 bases and J by 3 bases, leaving 14 bases between them. CDR1 and CDR2 from the germline V gene are SGHDN and FVKESK. The CDR3 length is 14 residues. The CDR3 region is CASSDPGGGYEQYF. The DNA of the CDR3 is TGTGCCAGCAGCGACCCCGGTGGGGGCTACGAGCAGTACTTC.

This chain uses TRBV12-5 with TRBJ1-3, with D uncertain. This CDR3 contains 11 residues. The germline V and J ends were trimmed by 10 bases and 0 bases, with 4 bases remaining between them. Germline V lookup: CDR1 LGHNT, CDR2 FRNRAP. In nucleotides, the CDR3 is TGTGCTACCCCCTCTGGAAACACCATATATTTT. Its translation is CATPSGNTIYF.

This clone was seen a handful of times. The V and J genes are TRBV28 and TRBJ2-2; D remains ambiguous. Germline V lookup: CDR1 MDHEN, CDR2 SYDVKM. This CDR3 has 13 residues. V was pared by 3 bases and J by 6 bases, with 8 bases between. The CDR3 region is CASSLFVPGELFF. The CDR3 DNA is TGTGCCAGCAGTTTGTTCGTTCCCGGGGAGCTGTTTTTT. The full variable domain, completed using reference TRBV28 and TRBJ2-2, is DVKVTQSSRYLVKRTGEKVFLECVQDMDHENMFWYRQDPGLGLRLIYFSYDVKMKEKGDIPEGYSVSREKKERFSLILESASTNQTSMYLCASSLFVPGELFFGEGSRLTVL.

The V and J genes are TRBV30 and TRBJ2-7; tentative D call: TRBD1 (5 bases). Germline V CDR1 and CDR2: GTSNPN, SVGIG (reference sequence). The CDR3 extends over 12 amino acids. Trimming pared 2 bases from V and 2 bases from J, leaving 7 bases between. The CDR3 is CAWSRRAYEQYF. As DNA, the CDR3 is TGTGCCTGGAGTCGCAGGGCCTACGAGCAGTACTTC.

The rearrangement uses TRBV25-1 and TRBJ2-3; 9 positions match TRBD1. The CDR3 is 16 amino acids. Germline-derived CDR1 and CDR2 are MGHDK and SYGVNS. The junction had 11 bases not matched to a gene; V was cut back by 5 bases and J by 5 bases. Written as DNA, the CDR3 is TGTGCCAGCAGTTTTGACAGGGGGTTCGGGGGAGATACGCAGTATTTT. This encodes CASSFDRGFGGDTQYF.

The chain employs TRBV5-1 and TRBJ1-1; TRBD1 is a possible D gene (5 bases). The CDR3 is made up of 17 amino acids. The V gene's germline CDR1 is SGHRS and CDR2 YFSETQ. Trimming left V 0 bases short and J 3 bases short, with 18 bases between. The CDR3 loop reads CASSLEAGSWGYTEAFF. CDR3 DNA sequence: TGCGCCAGCAGCTTGGAGGCAGGGTCCTGGGGATACACTGAAGCTTTCTTT.

On this clone itself: The sample carries other DNA sequences with the same CDR3. The chain recombines TRBV11-3 with TRBJ2-5; D is undetermined. The germline V and J ends were trimmed by 1 base and 1 base, with 7 bases remaining between them. Germline V CDR1 and CDR2: SGHNT, YENEEA. CDR3 length: 14 amino acids. The CDR3 sequence: CASSLGRSQETQYF. As DNA, the CDR3 is TGTGCCAGCAGCTTAGGGCGGTCCCAAGAGACCCAGTACTTC.

This chain links TRBV27 with TRBJ2-1, with 16 positions matching TRBD2. Trimming took 0 bases from V and 4 from J; bases not matched to a gene: 6. Germline lookup yields CDR1 MNHEY and CDR2 SMNVEV (reference sequence). The CDR3 totals 19 residues. This chain's CDR3 is CASSLSMGLAGGRYNEQFF. Here the CDR3 DNA reads TGTGCCAGCAGTTTATCGATGGGACTAGCGGGGGGGCGGTACAATGAGCAGTTCTTC.

This clone came up a few times. The chain combines TRBV9 with TRBJ1-2; TRBD1 aligns across 9 bases. The CDR3 runs 13 residues. J gave up 3 bases and V 3 bases, and 0 bases lay outside the gene matches. CDR1 is SGDLS and CDR2 is YYNGEE in the germline V gene. CDR3 region: CASSGQGDYGYTF. CDR3 nucleotides: TGTGCCAGCAGCGGACAGGGGGACTATGGCTACACCTTC.

The rearrangement links TRBV27 to TRBJ1-2; perhaps TRBD1 as D (5 bases). V was trimmed by 2 bases and J by 2 bases, leaving 9 bases between them. CDR1 and CDR2 (germline): MNHEY, SMNVEV (reference sequence). CDR3 length: 14 amino acids. This CDR3 reads CASSLQGKNYGYTF. For the CDR3, the DNA is TGTGCCAGCAGTTTACAGGGAAAAAACTATGGCTACACCTTC.

With respect to this clone: The same CDR3 is also encoded by other DNA sequences in this sample. The chain links TRBV30 to TRBJ1-2; D perhaps matches TRBD1 (5 bases). Trimming removed 0 bases at V and 7 bases at J, with 6 bases between. The V gene's germline CDR1 is GTSNPN and CDR2 SVGIG (reference sequence). The CDR3 is 11 amino acids. The CDR3 sequence is CAWSVGGGYTF. CDR3 sequence (DNA): TGTGCCTGGAGTGTCGGGGGTGGCTACACCTTC.

Points on this clone: Other nucleotide sequences from this sample produce the same CDR3. The genes are TRBV5-1 and TRBJ2-7; 9 bases map to TRBD1. The CDR3 contains 14 residues. V lost 2 bases and J lost 2; bases outside the gene matches: 2. Germline V gene lookup returns CDR1 SGHRS and CDR2 YFSETQ. The CDR3 spells CASSLGQGPYEQYF. CDR3 bases: TGCGCCAGCAGCTTAGGACAGGGGCCCTACGAGCAGTACTTC.

V usage is TRBV7-2 and J usage is TRBJ2-5; 13 bases line up with TRBD2. This CDR3 region has 16 residues. CDR1 and CDR2 from the germline V gene are SGHTA and FQGNSA. V lost 7 bases to trimming and J lost 5 bases; unmatched junction nucleotides: 10. CDR3 loop: CASTRGTSGIVETQYF. The CDR3, as DNA: TGTGCCAGCACACGAGGGACTAGCGGGATCGTGGAGACCCAGTACTTC. Combining the CDR3 with reference TRBV7-2 and TRBJ2-5 gives the whole variable domain GAGVSQSPSNKVTEKGKDVELRCDPISGHTALYWYRQSLGQGLEFLIYFQGNSAPDKSGLPSDRFSAERTGGSVSTLTIQRTQQEDSAVYLCASTRGTSGIVETQYFGPGTRLLVL.

V is TRBV18 and J is TRBJ2-7, with a possible D match to TRBD2 (5 bases). The V end lost 1 base, the J end lost 4 bases, and 8 bases lay between the germline ends. Germline-derived CDR1 and CDR2 are KGHSH and LQKENI. This CDR3 is built from 13 residues. In DNA, the CDR3 is TGTGCCAGCTCACCACGGGAGTTTTACGAGCAGTACTTC. This translates into CASSPREFYEQYF.